This entry lists 9 T cell receptor beta chains sequenced from one sample in a study of blood T cell repertoires in COVID-19 (TCRdb year 2020). Receptors were amplified or captured by the immunoSEQ multiplex PCR assay. Here the immuneACCESS table is served through TCRdb, limited to in-frame sequences with V and J called. Missing clones are a known gap in these copies; in checked studies unresolved V genes cover under half, and the rest lacks a known reason. The sample table lists roughly 390,000 clones, 75% to 90% of them with a count of one. Of the sample, around 3.4% falls within the top ten clones. Source material: peripheral blood. The receptor source for this set is a woman aged 18-30 years with acute or convalescent COVID-19.

This clone was found many times. V usage is TRBV4-2 and J usage is TRBJ1-2; D unresolved. Germline CDR1 and CDR2: LGHNA and YNFKEQ. The V end was cut by 0 bases, the J end by 13 bases, with 18 bases between. The CDR3 loop spans 14 amino acids. CDR3 DNA sequence: TGTGCCAGCAGCCAAGAGGAACAAGTCGGCGGGTCCACCTTC. It codes for CASSQEEQVGGSTF.

This chain connects TRBV19 to TRBJ2-7, with D unclear. Germline lookup yields CDR1 LNHDA and CDR2 SQIVND (reference sequence). The length of the CDR3 is 15 residues. The V end was cut by 4 bases, the J end by 4 bases, with 17 bases between. CDR3 in DNA: TGTGCCAGTAGTAGATCCGGCGAGGCAAGGTACGAGCAGTACTTC. Its protein is CASSRSGEARYEQYF.

As concerns this clone: This specimen includes other DNA sequences encoding the same CDR3. The chain recombines TRBV7-9 with TRBJ1-5; D perhaps matches TRBD1 (6 bases). The CDR3 length is 14 residues. V was trimmed by 1 base and J by 4 bases, leaving 8 bases between them. Germline V gene lookup returns CDR1 SEHNR and CDR2 FQNEAQ (reference sequence). This chain's CDR3 is CASSLDRGNQPQHF. For the CDR3, the DNA is TGTGCCAGCAGCTTAGATAGGGGGAATCAGCCCCAGCATTTT.

V usage is TRBV6-5 and J usage is TRBJ2-3, with a possible D match to TRBD2 (5 bases). This CDR3 has 14 amino acids. V shed 7 bases and J shed 2 bases, with 13 bases lying between them. CDR1 and CDR2 from the germline V gene are MNHEY and SVGAGI. CDR3 in amino acids: CASKLAGNTDTQYF. The CDR3 nucleotides read TGTGCCAGCAAGCTAGCCGGAAACACAGATACGCAGTATTTT.

The chain combines TRBV19 with TRBJ1-5; D might be TRBD1 (6 bases). Germline V lookup: CDR1 LNHDA, CDR2 SQIVND (reference sequence). The V end was cut by 0 bases, the J end by 5 bases, with 17 bases between. The CDR3 sequence is 17 residues long. The CDR3 coding sequence is TGTGCCAGTAGTATAGATCGAGGGGGGGCTATAGATCAGCCCCAGCATTTT. It codes for CASSIDRGGAIDQPQHF.

J is TRBJ1-1 and V is TRBV2, with no clear D. V was cut by 5 bases and J by 7 bases, with 14 bases left in between. Germline CDR1 and CDR2: SNHLY and FYNNEI. This CDR3 region has 13 residues. CDR3 nucleotide sequence: TGTGCCAGCAGTCCTCCGGGGAGCCTTGAAGCTTTCTTT. Its translation is CASSPPGSLEAFF.

The V and J genes are TRBV7-2 and TRBJ1-1; 7 positions agree with TRBD1. Germline CDR1 SGHTA, CDR2 FQGNSA. The CDR3 consists of 16 residues. V was clipped by 3 bases and J by 7 bases; unmatched bases: 14. The chain's CDR3 is CASSFRRLEGANEAFF. In nucleotides, the CDR3 is TGTGCCAGCAGCTTTAGACGGCTCGAGGGGGCGAATGAAGCTTTCTTT. Drawing the rest from reference TRBV7-2 and TRBJ1-1, the complete variable domain is GAGVSQSPSNKVTEKGKDVELRCDPISGHTALYWYRQSLGQGLEFLIYFQGNSAPDKSGLPSDRFSAERTGGSVSTLTIQRTQQEDSAVYLCASSFRRLEGANEAFFGQGTRLTVV.

This clone has just one count. Here the CDR3 DNA reads TGTGCCAGCAGCTTGGCCACCAGGGGGCTCGACTATGGCTACACCTTC. It yields the protein CASSLATRGLDYGYTF. The V gene is TRBV5-8, the J gene TRBJ1-2, with 8 bases fitting TRBD1. This CDR3 is built from 16 residues. CDR1 and CDR2 from the germline V gene are SGHTS and YDEGEE. The V and J ends lost 0 bases and 3 bases, in that order; junction bases with no gene match: 7.

This chain connects TRBV19 to TRBJ1-6; no clear D. The CDR3 is 15 amino acids. CDR1 and CDR2 from the germline V gene are LNHDA and SQIVND (reference sequence). The V and J ends lost 1 base and 4 bases respectively, with 8 bases between them. In DNA form, the CDR3 reads TGTGCCAGTAGTATAGTATCGGTTTATAATTCACCCCTCCACTTT. It yields the protein CASSIVSVYNSPLHF.